Given below is one TCR beta chain in context. These data belong to a study of blood T cell repertoires in COVID-19. Whole-study context: The United States, Italy and Spain provided the acute and convalescent COVID-19 samples. PBMCs, B-cell-depleted T cells, or T cells were the source of the cDNA or gDNA that made up the material.

How the authors handled the data: Scientists estimated how many nucleated cells there were by amplifying reference gene primers. Sequenced by immunoSEQ multiplex PCR; TCRdb stores in-frame clones only, minus some. That table furnishes V, J and clone size, whereas the DNA furnished D and trimming. The top ten clones hold more than 25% of a sample with under 95,000 clones, around 80% of them seen once. With V trimmed by 2 bases and J by 6 bases, 5 bases remained unmatched. The length of the CDR3 is 14 residues. Germline CDR1 SGHNT, CDR2 YYREEE (reference sequence). Sequences were obtained from peripheral blood. The clonotype was recovered from an elderly woman with active or convalescent COVID-19. The chain carries TRBV5-4 and TRBJ2-3; the match to TRBD2 covers 8 bases. CDR3 region: CASSFGGGRDTQYF. CDR3 nucleotides: TGTGCCAGCAGCTTTGGCGGGGGGCGGGATACGCAGTATTTT.